A selection of T cell receptor beta chains follows, all from one sample in a study of shared clonotypes between healthy human individuals. The repertoire was sequenced with immunoSEQ multiplex PCR; TCRdb's copy has only in-frame clones and lacks some. Among about a million clones listed, 70% to 80% were seen once. The sequenced sample consisted of memory CD4+ T cells from PBMCs. These receptors all stem from a man between 18 and 29 years old in good health. Some clones in this sample may be carry-over from other donors' samples. The CDR3 runs from the conserved cysteine through the conserved F or W. The order of the fields is J gene, V gene, clone size, D gene, CDR3 protein, CDR3 DNA. The D gene is left open where the match is weak. Clone size is given for some rows only: seen once, a few or many times, or a class if the clone is expanded.

J gene: TRBJ1-2; V gene: TRBV6-5; clone size: once; D gene: TRBD1; CDR3 protein: CASSYLTGGFDGYTF; CDR3 DNA: TGTGCCAGCAGTTACTTGACAGGGGGCTTTGATGGCTACACCTTC
J gene: TRBJ2-3; V gene: TRBV4-1; clone size: .; D gene: .; CDR3 protein: CASSQVVAALPDTQYF; CDR3 DNA: TGCGCCAGCAGCCAGGTAGTAGCGGCCCTCCCAGATACGCAGTATTTT
J gene: TRBJ1-5; V gene: TRBV30; clone size: .; D gene: .; CDR3 protein: CAWSGTIRGQPQHF; CDR3 DNA: TGTGCCTGGAGCGGGACAATCCGGGGCCAGCCCCAGCATTTT
J gene: TRBJ1-1; V gene: TRBV5-8; clone size: .; D gene: TRBD1; CDR3 protein: CASSPRQGLLTEAFF; CDR3 DNA: TGTGCCAGCAGCCCAAGACAGGGTTTGTTGACTGAAGCTTTCTTT
J gene: TRBJ2-6; V gene: TRBV28; clone size: few; D gene: .; CDR3 protein: CASPRRGTGANVLTF; CDR3 DNA: TGTGCCAGCCCTAGGCGGGGAACCGGGGCCAACGTCCTGACTTTC
J gene: TRBJ2-5; V gene: TRBV18; clone size: .; D gene: .; CDR3 protein: CASSPVQETQYF; CDR3 DNA: TGTGCCAGCTCACCCGTTCAAGAGACCCAGTACTTC
J gene: TRBJ1-4; V gene: TRBV5-1; clone size: .; D gene: .; CDR3 protein: CASSWGRQGGREKLFF; CDR3 DNA: TGCGCCAGCAGCTGGGGGAGACAAGGTGGGCGTGAAAAACTGTTTTTT
J gene: TRBJ2-1; V gene: TRBV6-1; clone size: .; D gene: .; CDR3 protein: CASNPGTSNNEQFF; CDR3 DNA: TGTGCCAGCAATCCCGGGACATCAAACAATGAGCAGTTCTTC
J gene: TRBJ1-2; V gene: TRBV7-2; clone size: .; D gene: .; CDR3 protein: CASSFSVWPPYGYTF; CDR3 DNA: TGTGCCAGCAGCTTCTCGGTATGGCCCCCCTATGGCTACACCTTC
J gene: TRBJ2-1; V gene: TRBV19; clone size: few; D gene: TRBD2; CDR3 protein: CASRSTGLAFYEQFF; CDR3 DNA: TGTGCCAGTAGGTCGACGGGACTAGCATTTTATGAGCAGTTCTTC
J gene: TRBJ1-6; V gene: TRBV5-1; clone size: .; D gene: .; CDR3 protein: CASSVDSGASPLHF; CDR3 DNA: TGCGCCAGCAGCGTCGACTCAGGGGCCTCACCCCTCCACTTT
J gene: TRBJ2-7; V gene: TRBV6-5; clone size: .; D gene: .; CDR3 protein: CASSYVGDNTREQYF; CDR3 DNA: TGTGCCAGCAGTTACGTAGGTGACAATACCCGCGAGCAGTACTTC
J gene: TRBJ1-2; V gene: TRBV7-2; clone size: .; D gene: TRBD1; CDR3 protein: CASSLGQGEGGYTF; CDR3 DNA: TGTGCCAGCAGCCTAGGACAGGGAGAGGGTGGCTACACCTTC
J gene: TRBJ2-3; V gene: TRBV5-5; clone size: .; D gene: TRBD2; CDR3 protein: CASSPTGGAITDTQYF; CDR3 DNA: TGTGCCAGCAGCCCAACGGGGGGGGCTATCACAGATACGCAGTATTTT
J gene: TRBJ2-1; V gene: TRBV7-2; clone size: few; D gene: TRBD2; CDR3 protein: CASGREGLDEQFF; CDR3 DNA: TGTGCCAGCGGGCGGGAGGGCCTCGATGAGCAGTTCTTC
J gene: TRBJ2-1; V gene: TRBV29-1; clone size: .; D gene: .; CDR3 protein: CSVEDTYNEQFF; CDR3 DNA: TGCAGCGTTGAAGACACCTACAATGAGCAGTTCTTC
J gene: TRBJ2-5; V gene: TRBV28; clone size: .; D gene: .; CDR3 protein: CASSLRSQETQYF; CDR3 DNA: TGTGCCAGCAGTCTCCGGAGCCAAGAGACCCAGTACTTC
J gene: TRBJ2-6; V gene: TRBV15; clone size: .; D gene: .; CDR3 protein: CATIKPGANVLTF; CDR3 DNA: TGTGCCACTATCAAACCTGGGGCCAACGTCCTGACTTTC
J gene: TRBJ2-2; V gene: TRBV5-5; clone size: .; D gene: .; CDR3 protein: CASSYGQMNTGELFF; CDR3 DNA: TGTGCCAGCAGCTACGGACAGATGAACACCGGGGAGCTGTTTTTT
J gene: TRBJ1-2; V gene: TRBV7-2; clone size: .; D gene: .; CDR3 protein: CASSSGTLSEGPIIF; CDR3 DNA: TGTGCCAGCAGCTCAGGCACCCTGAGTGAGGGACCTATTATCTTC
J gene: TRBJ2-3; V gene: TRBV5-1; clone size: .; D gene: .; CDR3 protein: CASSLQTLSTDTQYF; CDR3 DNA: TGCGCCAGCAGCTTGCAGACACTTAGCACAGATACGCAGTATTTT
J gene: TRBJ2-5; V gene: TRBV2; clone size: .; D gene: TRBD1; CDR3 protein: CASTGQGGETQYF; CDR3 DNA: TGTGCCAGCACCGGACAGGGTGGGGAAACCCAGTACTTC
J gene: TRBJ2-7; V gene: TRBV11-1; clone size: .; D gene: .; CDR3 protein: CASSLLRVSEQYF; CDR3 DNA: TGTGCCAGCAGCTTATTAAGGGTTTCCGAGCAGTACTTC
J gene: TRBJ1-3; V gene: TRBV6-1; clone size: .; D gene: .; CDR3 protein: CASTFGGNTIYF; CDR3 DNA: TGTGCCAGCACCTTTGGGGGAAACACCATATATTTT
J gene: TRBJ2-7; V gene: TRBV4-3; clone size: once; D gene: .; CDR3 protein: CASSQEYGSNEQYF; CDR3 DNA: TGCGCCAGCAGCCAAGAATACGGAAGTAACGAGCAGTACTTC
J gene: TRBJ1-2; V gene: TRBV6-5; clone size: .; D gene: .; CDR3 protein: CASSSPQGSNYGYTF; CDR3 DNA: TGTGCCAGCAGTTCCCCCCAGGGATCTAACTATGGCTACACCTTC
J gene: TRBJ2-3; V gene: TRBV7-9; clone size: .; D gene: .; CDR3 protein: CASSQPAGGLIEDTQYF; CDR3 DNA: TGTGCCAGCAGCCAACCTGCTGGCGGCCTGATAGAGGATACGCAGTATTTT
J gene: TRBJ2-7; V gene: TRBV19; clone size: .; D gene: TRBD1; CDR3 protein: CASSLNRRGSSYEQYF; CDR3 DNA: TGTGCCAGTAGCCTGAACCGCAGGGGGAGCTCCTACGAGCAGTACTTC
J gene: TRBJ2-2; V gene: TRBV2; clone size: .; D gene: .; CDR3 protein: CASFLGPNTGELFF; CDR3 DNA: TGTGCCAGCTTCCTGGGACCGAACACCGGGGAGCTGTTTTTT
J gene: TRBJ2-3; V gene: TRBV5-1; clone size: .; D gene: TRBD2; CDR3 protein: CASSLFGREATDTQYF; CDR3 DNA: TGCGCCAGCAGCTTGTTTGGGCGGGAGGCAACAGATACGCAGTATTTT
J gene: TRBJ2-7; V gene: TRBV20-1; clone size: few; D gene: .; CDR3 protein: CSAAVGNEQYF; CDR3 DNA: TGCAGTGCCGCGGTGGGAAACGAGCAGTACTTC
J gene: TRBJ2-3; V gene: TRBV15; clone size: .; D gene: .; CDR3 protein: CATSRGLSGDTQYF; CDR3 DNA: TGTGCCACCAGCAGAGGGCTATCCGGAGATACGCAGTATTTT
J gene: TRBJ2-5; V gene: TRBV30; clone size: .; D gene: .; CDR3 protein: CAWSPGEETQYF; CDR3 DNA: TGTGCCTGGAGTCCAGGGGAAGAGACCCAGTACTTC
J gene: TRBJ2-7; V gene: TRBV6-4; clone size: .; D gene: .; CDR3 protein: CASSDQGPYEQYF; CDR3 DNA: TGTGCCAGCAGTGACCAGGGCCCATACGAGCAGTACTTC
J gene: TRBJ1-1; V gene: TRBV18; clone size: few; D gene: .; CDR3 protein: CASSPSLDSTEAFF; CDR3 DNA: TGTGCCAGCTCACCAAGTCTGGACAGCACTGAAGCTTTCTTT
J gene: TRBJ2-7; V gene: TRBV10-3; clone size: .; D gene: TRBD2; CDR3 protein: CAIRAGTSGGEQYF; CDR3 DNA: TGTGCCATCAGAGCCGGGACTAGCGGCGGGGAGCAGTACTTC
J gene: TRBJ1-4; V gene: TRBV28; clone size: .; D gene: TRBD1; CDR3 protein: CASSQGGSFNEKLFF; CDR3 DNA: TGTGCCAGCAGCCAGGGGGGATCTTTTAATGAAAAACTGTTTTTT
J gene: TRBJ1-5; V gene: TRBV4-2; clone size: .; D gene: .; CDR3 protein: CASSQGRSDQPQHF; CDR3 DNA: TGTGCCAGCAGCCAAGGACGGTCCGATCAGCCCCAGCATTTT
J gene: TRBJ1-2; V gene: TRBV4-1; clone size: .; D gene: .; CDR3 protein: CASSQGQGVSGYTF; CDR3 DNA: TGCGCCAGCAGCCAAGGGCAGGGCGTAAGTGGCTACACCTTC
J gene: TRBJ1-3; V gene: TRBV9; clone size: .; D gene: .; CDR3 protein: CASSAAGTSGNTIYF; CDR3 DNA: TGTGCCAGCAGCGCCGCCGGGACCTCTGGAAACACCATATATTTT
J gene: TRBJ2-7; V gene: TRBV30; clone size: .; D gene: TRBD2; CDR3 protein: CAWSHSGSSEQYF; CDR3 DNA: TGTGCCTGGAGCCATAGCGGGAGCAGTGAGCAGTACTTC
J gene: TRBJ2-2; V gene: TRBV10-3; clone size: .; D gene: .; CDR3 protein: CASGGVPGELFF; CDR3 DNA: TGTGCCTCCGGAGGGGTCCCCGGGGAGCTGTTTTTT
J gene: TRBJ2-1; V gene: TRBV7-9; clone size: .; D gene: .; CDR3 protein: CASSLARQTHSYNEQFF; CDR3 DNA: TGTGCCAGCAGCTTAGCCCGACAGACACACTCCTACAATGAGCAGTTCTTC
J gene: TRBJ2-7; V gene: TRBV19; clone size: .; D gene: .; CDR3 protein: CASSIVGGQRRYEQYF; CDR3 DNA: TGTGCCAGTAGTATCGTGGGGGGACAGAGACGATACGAGCAGTACTTC
J gene: TRBJ2-1; V gene: TRBV29-1; clone size: .; D gene: .; CDR3 protein: CSGIIYNEQFF; CDR3 DNA: TGCAGCGGGATTATTTACAATGAGCAGTTCTTC
J gene: TRBJ2-1; V gene: TRBV18; clone size: .; D gene: TRBD2; CDR3 protein: CASSPPGLAGAYNEQFF; CDR3 DNA: TGTGCCAGCTCACCACCCGGACTAGCGGGGGCCTACAATGAGCAGTTCTTC
J gene: TRBJ2-1; V gene: TRBV30; clone size: .; D gene: .; CDR3 protein: CAWEKKGVGDNEQFF; CDR3 DNA: TGTGCCTGGGAGAAAAAAGGAGTGGGGGACAATGAGCAGTTCTTC
J gene: TRBJ2-5; V gene: TRBV6-6; clone size: .; D gene: TRBD2; CDR3 protein: CASISGVEETQYF; CDR3 DNA: TGTGCCAGCATTAGCGGGGTAGAAGAGACCCAGTACTTC
J gene: TRBJ1-2; V gene: TRBV6-5; clone size: .; D gene: TRBD1; CDR3 protein: CASSGTAGRYTF; CDR3 DNA: TGTGCCAGCAGCGGGACAGCGGGGCGCTACACCTTC
J gene: TRBJ1-2; V gene: TRBV27; clone size: .; D gene: .; CDR3 protein: CASSSRGFLGGYTF; CDR3 DNA: TGTGCCAGCAGTTCCAGGGGTTTTCTTGGTGGCTACACCTTC
J gene: TRBJ1-2; V gene: TRBV6-6; clone size: .; D gene: TRBD1; CDR3 protein: CASSYYGQGADGYTF; CDR3 DNA: TGTGCCAGCAGTTACTATGGACAGGGGGCGGATGGCTACACCTTC
J gene: TRBJ1-1; V gene: TRBV29-1; clone size: .; D gene: .; CDR3 protein: CSVVSNTEAFF; CDR3 DNA: TGCAGCGTTGTCAGCAACACTGAAGCTTTCTTT
J gene: TRBJ1-2; V gene: TRBV5-1; clone size: many; D gene: .; CDR3 protein: CASSPRDTAGGYTF; CDR3 DNA: TGCGCCAGCAGCCCCCGGGACACGGCTGGAGGCTACACCTTC